The clone carrying this T cell receptor beta chain was observed once. Germline V CDR1 and CDR2: MRHNA, SNTAGT. V shed 8 bases and J 4 bases; nucleotides not matched to a gene: 8. The CDR3 contains 14 residues. The PCR made use of 60 Vbeta and 13 Jbeta primers. Repertoires were generated with immunoSEQ multiplex PCR, while TCRdb's copy carries only in-frame clones and drops some. The sample has about 130,000 clones; over 60% are singletons. The record originates from a study of cytomegalovirus exposure and HLA in healthy donors. This chain connects TRBV6-4 to TRBJ2-1, with 7 positions matching TRBD2. This TCR came from a female donor in good health and CMV-seronegative. Specimen: PBMCs. CDR3 nucleotide sequence: TGTGCCAGCCCGGGACCGGGGGGTTACAATGAGCAGTTCTTC. Translating gives CASPGPGGYNEQFF.